This T cell receptor beta chain was observed in a study of beta chain features in type 1 diabetes. Across the study: Researchers looked at some 110 million sorted cells across all samples.

Sequenced material consisted of expressed TCRB transcripts (all of the isolated RNA was reverse transcribed). TCRdb's table, derived via immunoSEQ multiplex PCR, lists solely in-frame clones and lacks some. The sample consists of 200,000 to 300,000 clones, 13% to 15% of them appearing once. This clone was counted between two and nine times. V lost 0 bases to trimming and J lost 1 base; unmatched junction nucleotides: 1. CDR1 KGHSH and CDR2 LQKENI come from the germline V gene. This CDR3 is 17 amino acids long. Sequencing was performed on naive CD4+ T cells from blood. The TCR originated in a woman aged 40 to 50 in good health. The chain recombines TRBV18 with TRBJ2-5; 14 nucleotides align to TRBD2. The CDR3 nucleotides read TGTGCCAGCTCACCACCCGGGACTAGCGGGAGCCAAGAGACCCAGTACTTC. Its protein product is CASSPPGTSGSQETQYF.